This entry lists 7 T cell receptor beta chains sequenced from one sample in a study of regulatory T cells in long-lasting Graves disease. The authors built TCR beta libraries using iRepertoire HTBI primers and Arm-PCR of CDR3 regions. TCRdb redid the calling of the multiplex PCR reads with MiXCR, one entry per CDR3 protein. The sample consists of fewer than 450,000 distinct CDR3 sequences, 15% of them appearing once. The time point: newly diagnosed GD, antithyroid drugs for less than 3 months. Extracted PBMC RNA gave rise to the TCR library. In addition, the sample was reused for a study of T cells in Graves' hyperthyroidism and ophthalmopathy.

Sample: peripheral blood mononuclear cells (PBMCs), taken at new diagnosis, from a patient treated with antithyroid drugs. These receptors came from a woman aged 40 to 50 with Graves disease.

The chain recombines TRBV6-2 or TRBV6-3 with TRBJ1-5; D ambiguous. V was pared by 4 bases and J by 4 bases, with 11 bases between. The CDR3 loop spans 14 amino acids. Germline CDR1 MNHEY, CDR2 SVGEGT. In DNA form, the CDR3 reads TGTGCCAGCAGTTCCTCGGACGGAAATCAGCCCCAGCATTTT. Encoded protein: CASSSSDGNQPQHF.

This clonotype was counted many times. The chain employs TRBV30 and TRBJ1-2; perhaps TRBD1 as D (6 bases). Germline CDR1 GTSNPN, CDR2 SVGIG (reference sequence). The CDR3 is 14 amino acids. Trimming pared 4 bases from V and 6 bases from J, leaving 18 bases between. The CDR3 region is CAWMWLGGIDGYTF. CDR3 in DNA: TGTGCCTGGATGTGGTTAGGGGGAATAGATGGCTACACCTTC.

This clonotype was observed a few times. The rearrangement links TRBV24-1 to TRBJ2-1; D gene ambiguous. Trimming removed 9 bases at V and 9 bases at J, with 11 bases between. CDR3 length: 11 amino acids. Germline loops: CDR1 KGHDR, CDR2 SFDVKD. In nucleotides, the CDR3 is TGTGCCACCGGAAAGGGTCGTGAGCAGTTCTTC. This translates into CATGKGREQFF.

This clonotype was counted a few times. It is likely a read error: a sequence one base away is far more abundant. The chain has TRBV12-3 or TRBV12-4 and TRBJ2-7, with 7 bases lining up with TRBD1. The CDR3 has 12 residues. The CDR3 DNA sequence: TGTGCCAGCAGCCGGGACAGCTACGAGCAGCACTTC. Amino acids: CASSRDSYEQHF.

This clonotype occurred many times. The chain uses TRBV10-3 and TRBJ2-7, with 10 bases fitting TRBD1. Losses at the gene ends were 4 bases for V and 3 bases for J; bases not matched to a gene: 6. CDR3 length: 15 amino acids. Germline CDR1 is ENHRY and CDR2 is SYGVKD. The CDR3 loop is CAISGRDRGIYEQYF. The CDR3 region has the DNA TGTGCCATCAGTGGCCGGGACAGGGGAATCTACGAGCAGTACTTC.

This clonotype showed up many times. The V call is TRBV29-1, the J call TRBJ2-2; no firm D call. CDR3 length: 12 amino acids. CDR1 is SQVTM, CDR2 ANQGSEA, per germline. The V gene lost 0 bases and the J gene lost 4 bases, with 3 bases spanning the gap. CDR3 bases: TGCAGCGTTGAAGACGCCACCGGGGAGCTGTTTTTT. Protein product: CSVEDATGELFF.

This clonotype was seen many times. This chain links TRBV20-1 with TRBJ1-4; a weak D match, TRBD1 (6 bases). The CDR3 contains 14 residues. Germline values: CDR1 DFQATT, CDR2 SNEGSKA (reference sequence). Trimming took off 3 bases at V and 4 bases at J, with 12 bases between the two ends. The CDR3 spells CSARGGADNEKLFF. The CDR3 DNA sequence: TGCAGTGCTAGGGGGGGGGCGGATAATGAAAAACTGTTTTTT.